This entry is about one TCR beta chain. The sample originates from a study of blood T cell repertoires in COVID-19. Whole-study context: PBMCs, B-cell-depleted T cells, or T cells provided the cDNA or gDNA that made up the material.

The CDR3 sequence is 18 residues long. V trimming: 4 bases; J trimming: 3 bases; junction bases outside the gene matches: 14. Germline loops: CDR1 SQVTM, CDR2 ANQGSEA. Assay: immunoSEQ multiplex PCR; the TCRdb copy retains only in-frame clones and omits some. The repertoire holds around 320,000 clones, 85% to 90% seen once, with 3.5% to 4.5% in the top ten. Categorization into cohorts depended on clinical history that participants reported. The sequence derives from a woman between 18 and 30 years old with acute COVID-19. This rearrangement joins TRBV29-1 to TRBJ2-3; 12 nucleotides align to TRBD2. The specimen was PBMCs or T cells enriched from blood (not recorded which). The CDR3 reads CSVAPPFTSGRRTDTQYF. The CDR3 bases are TGCAGCGTTGCTCCCCCCTTTACTAGCGGGAGGAGGACAGATACGCAGTATTTT.